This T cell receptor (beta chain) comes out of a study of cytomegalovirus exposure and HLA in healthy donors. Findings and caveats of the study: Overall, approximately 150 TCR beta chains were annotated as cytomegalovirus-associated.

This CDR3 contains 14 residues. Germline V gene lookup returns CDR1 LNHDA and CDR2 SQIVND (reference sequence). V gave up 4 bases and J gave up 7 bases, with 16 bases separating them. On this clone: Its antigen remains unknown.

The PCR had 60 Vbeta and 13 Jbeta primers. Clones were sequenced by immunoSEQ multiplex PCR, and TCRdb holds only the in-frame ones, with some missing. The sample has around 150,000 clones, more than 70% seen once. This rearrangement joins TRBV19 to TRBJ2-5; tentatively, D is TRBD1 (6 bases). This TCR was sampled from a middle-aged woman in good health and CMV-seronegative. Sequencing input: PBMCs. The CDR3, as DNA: TGTGCCAGTAGTAGACGGACAGTTGCGGCGACCCAGTACTTC. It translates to CASSRRTVAATQYF.